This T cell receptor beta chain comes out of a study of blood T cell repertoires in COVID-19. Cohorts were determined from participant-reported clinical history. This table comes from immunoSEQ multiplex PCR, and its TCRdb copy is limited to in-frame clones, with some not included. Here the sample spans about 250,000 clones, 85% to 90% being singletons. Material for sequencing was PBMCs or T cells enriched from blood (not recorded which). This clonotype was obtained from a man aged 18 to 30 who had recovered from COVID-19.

The CDR3 reads CASSWTSSYNEQFF. The CDR3 nucleotides read TGTGCCAGCAGCTGGACTAGCTCCTACAATGAGCAGTTCTTC. This chain uses TRBV7-6 with TRBJ2-1; 7 bases map to TRBD2. The CDR3 loop spans 14 amino acids. With 4 bases clipped from V and 0 bases from J, the junction kept 0 bases outside the gene matches. Germline CDR1 and CDR2: SGHVS and FNYEAQ. Full variable domain (outside the CDR3, taken from reference TRBV7-6 and TRBJ2-1): GAGVSQSPRYKVTKRGQDVALRCDPISGHVSLYWYRQALGQGPEFLTYFNYEAQQDKSGLPNDRFSAERPEGSISTLTIQRTEQRDSAMYRCASSWTSSYNEQFFGPGTRLTVL.